The 16 T cell receptor beta chains in this list originate from one sample, sequenced in a study of T cell clones after liver transplantation. TCRdb's copy holds only in-frame clones and misses some; the assay was immunoSEQ multiplex PCR. Of over 45,000 clones listed, 55% to 85% are singletons. This material consisted of CD4+ T cells from blood, taken around 4.5 years after liver transplant. The receptors were gathered from a human patient who received a liver transplant. Some of the T cells might come from the graft donor.

This chain uses TRBV4-1 with TRBJ2-7; maybe TRBD1 (5 bases). CDR3 length: 18 amino acids. The V end was cut by 0 bases, the J end by 4 bases, with 22 bases between. The germline V gene has CDR1 MGHRA and CDR2 YSYEKL. The CDR3 coding sequence is TGCGCCAGCAGCCAAGATGACAGTACGTGGGCACGCCCATACGAGCAGTACTTC. It yields the protein CASSQDDSTWARPYEQYF.

The gene calls are TRBV18 and TRBJ1-1, with D maybe TRBD1 (5 bases). Germline lookup yields CDR1 KGHSH and CDR2 LQKENI. V was trimmed by 3 bases and J by 0 bases, leaving 14 bases between them. The CDR3 has 16 amino acids. Here the CDR3 DNA reads TGTGCCAGCTCACCTACGGGACCCCCAATGAACACTGAAGCTTTCTTT. Amino acids: CASSPTGPPMNTEAFF.

This rearrangement joins TRBV9 to TRBJ2-2, with D unresolved. CDR1 SGDLS and CDR2 YYNGEE come from the germline V gene. V was pared by 0 bases and J by 7 bases, with 4 bases between. The CDR3 is made up of 12 amino acids. The CDR3 DNA follows: TGTGCCAGCAGCGTAGAGTTCGGGGAGCTGTTTTTT. This translates into CASSVEFGELFF.

The rearrangement joins TRBV5-4 to TRBJ2-1; 8 bases agree with TRBD2. Looked up from germline, CDR1 is SGHNT and CDR2 is YYREEE (reference sequence). The length of the CDR3 is 16 residues. The V gene end was trimmed by 0 bases and the J gene end by 0 bases; junction bases not matched to a gene: 2. CDR3: CASSLGRGGSYNEQFF. In nucleotides, the CDR3 is TGTGCCAGCAGCTTGGGTCGGGGGGGCTCCTACAATGAGCAGTTCTTC.

The DNA of the CDR3 is TGTGCCAGCAGCTCCCGGACGGACTCCTACGAGCAGTACTTC. This encodes CASSSRTDSYEQYF. The rearrangement links TRBV9 to TRBJ2-7; unclear D gene. This CDR3 has 14 residues. Trimming cost V 4 bases and J 0 bases, with 11 bases left between them. Per the germline V gene, CDR1 is SGDLS and CDR2 is YYNGEE.

J is TRBJ1-3 and V is TRBV5-1; D possibly corresponds to TRBD1 (5 bases). CDR1 and CDR2 (germline): SGHRS, YFSETQ. The CDR3 has 15 amino acids. Deletions cut 3 bases from V and 0 bases from J, with 10 bases between. CDR3 DNA sequence: TGCGCCAGCAGCTCGGACACATTCTCTGGAAACACCATATATTTT. Translating gives CASSSDTFSGNTIYF.

V usage is TRBV27 and J usage is TRBJ1-4; D ambiguous. The CDR3 is 15 residues long. CDR1 is MNHEY and CDR2 is SMNVEV in the germline V gene (reference sequence). Trimming pared 5 bases from V and 7 bases from J, leaving 17 bases between. CDR3 nucleotide sequence: TGTGCCAGCAGTCAAATAATGGGTTGGAGTGAAAAACTGTTTTTT. This codes for CASSQIMGWSEKLFF.

In its sample, this clone was seen a few times. The V call is TRBV7-2, the J call TRBJ2-7; D perhaps matches TRBD1 (6 bases). CDR3 length equals 13 residues. Germline CDR1 reads SGHTA; CDR2 reads FQGNSA. Trimming cost V 5 bases and J 3 bases, with 11 bases left between them. The CDR3 here is CASSQDSDYEQYF. DNA for the CDR3: TGTGCCAGCAGCCAGGACAGTGACTACGAGCAGTACTTC.

In this sample, this clone turned up once. The genes are TRBV6-4 and TRBJ2-5, with D possibly matching TRBD1 (5 bases). With 4 bases removed from V and 5 bases from J, the gap between germline ends came to 11 bases. In germline, CDR1 is MRHNA, CDR2 SNTAGT. This CDR3 contains 13 residues. CDR3 sequence (DNA): TGTGCCAGCAGTGCTAGGGCAGGGGAGACCCAGTACTTC. It encodes CASSARAGETQYF.

The chain recombines TRBV10-2 with TRBJ2-7, with D uncertain. This CDR3 region has 15 residues. The V and J ends lost 3 bases and 1 base respectively, with 13 bases between them. Germline CDR1 reads WSHSY; CDR2 reads SAAADI. The CDR3 loop is CASSDRAQSSYEQYF. The DNA for the CDR3 is TGCGCCAGCAGTGATCGGGCCCAGAGTTCCTACGAGCAGTACTTC.

V gene TRBV6-1 combines with J gene TRBJ1-1; 7 bases match TRBD1. Trimming cost V 7 bases and J 4 bases; bases outside gene matches: 9. This CDR3 region has 14 residues. The germline V gene has CDR1 MNHNS and CDR2 SASEGT. The DNA of the CDR3 is TGTGCCAGCACGCCCAGACAGGGCCGCACTGAAGCTTTCTTT. It yields the protein CASTPRQGRTEAFF.

This chain joins TRBV5-5 and TRBJ1-5; no clear D. Trimming removed 4 bases from V and 1 base from J, with 12 bases in between. CDR3 length: 15 residues. Germline CDR1 reads SGHKS; CDR2 reads YYEKEE (reference sequence). Here the CDR3 DNA reads TGTGCCAGCAGCCAGACCGTCGGGAGCAATCAGCCCCAGCATTTT. Translating it yields CASSQTVGSNQPQHF.

V and J are TRBV19 and TRBJ2-5; D possibly corresponds to TRBD1 (7 bases). Germline CDR1 and CDR2: LNHDA and SQIVND (reference sequence). This CDR3 region has 14 residues. The V end was cut by 3 bases, the J end by 2 bases, with 10 bases between. CDR3 sequence: CASSMGGQQETQYF. In DNA, the CDR3 is TGTGCCAGTAGTATGGGGGGACAGCAAGAGACCCAGTACTTC.

In its sample, this clone was seen a few times. The DNA for the CDR3 is TGTGCCAGCAGCTTAGTGGGGGGCCGGGGCACCGGGGAGCTGTTTTTT. Its protein product is CASSLVGGRGTGELFF. The chain employs TRBV11-2 and TRBJ2-2; tentatively, D is TRBD1 or TRBD2 (6 bases each). The CDR3 consists of 16 residues. V lost 1 base and J 4 bases, leaving 13 bases between the germline ends. Germline lookup yields CDR1 SGHAT and CDR2 FQNNGV.

This rearrangement joins TRBV6-6 to TRBJ2-7, with a possible D match to TRBD1 (6 bases). The CDR3 consists of 13 residues. Between the trimmed V and J ends, which lost 5 bases and 2 bases, there was a span of 10 bases. From germline, CDR1 is MNHNY and CDR2 SVGAGI (reference sequence). Here the CDR3 reads CASSPTGTYEQYF. CDR3 coding DNA: TGTGCCAGCAGTCCCACAGGGACCTACGAGCAGTACTTC.

V usage is TRBV9 and J usage is TRBJ1-3; possible D gene TRBD1, 6 bases. The CDR3 loop spans 16 amino acids. The germline gives CDR1 SGDLS, CDR2 YYNGEE. V lost 0 bases and J lost 0, with 10 bases in between. CDR3 nucleotide sequence: TGTGCCAGCAGCGTAGCTTCCAGGGGCTCTGGAAACACCATATATTTT. It codes for CASSVASRGSGNTIYF.